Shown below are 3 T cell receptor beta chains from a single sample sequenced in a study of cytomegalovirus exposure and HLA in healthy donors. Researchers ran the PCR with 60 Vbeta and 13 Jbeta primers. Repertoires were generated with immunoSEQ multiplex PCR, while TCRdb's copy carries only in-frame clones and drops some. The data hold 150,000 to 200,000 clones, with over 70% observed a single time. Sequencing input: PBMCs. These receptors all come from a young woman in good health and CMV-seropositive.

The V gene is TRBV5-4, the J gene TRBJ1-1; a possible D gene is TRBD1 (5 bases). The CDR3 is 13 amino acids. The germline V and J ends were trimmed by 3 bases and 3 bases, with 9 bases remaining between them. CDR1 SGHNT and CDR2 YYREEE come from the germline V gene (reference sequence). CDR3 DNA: TGTGCCAGCAGCTCAGGGTACGACACTGAAGCTTTCTTT. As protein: CASSSGYDTEAFF.

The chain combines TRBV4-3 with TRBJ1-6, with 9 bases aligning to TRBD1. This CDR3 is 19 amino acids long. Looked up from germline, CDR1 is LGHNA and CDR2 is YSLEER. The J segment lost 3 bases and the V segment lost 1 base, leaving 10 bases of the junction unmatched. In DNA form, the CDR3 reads TGCGCCAGCAGCCAAGTCCCCCTGGGGACAGGGAGCTATAATTCACCCCTCCACTTT. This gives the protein CASSQVPLGTGSYNSPLHF.

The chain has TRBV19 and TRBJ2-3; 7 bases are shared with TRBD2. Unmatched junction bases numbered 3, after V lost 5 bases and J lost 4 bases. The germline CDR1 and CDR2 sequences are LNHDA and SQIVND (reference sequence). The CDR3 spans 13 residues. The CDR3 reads CASSRSGADTQYF. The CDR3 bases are TGTGCCAGTAGTCGCAGCGGGGCAGATACGCAGTATTTT. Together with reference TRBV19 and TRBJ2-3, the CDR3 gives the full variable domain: DGGITQSPKYLFRKEGQNVTLSCEQNLNHDAMYWYRQDPGQGLRLIYYSQIVNDFQKGDIAEGYSVSREKKESFPLTVTSAQKNPTAFYLCASSRSGADTQYFGPGTRLTVL.